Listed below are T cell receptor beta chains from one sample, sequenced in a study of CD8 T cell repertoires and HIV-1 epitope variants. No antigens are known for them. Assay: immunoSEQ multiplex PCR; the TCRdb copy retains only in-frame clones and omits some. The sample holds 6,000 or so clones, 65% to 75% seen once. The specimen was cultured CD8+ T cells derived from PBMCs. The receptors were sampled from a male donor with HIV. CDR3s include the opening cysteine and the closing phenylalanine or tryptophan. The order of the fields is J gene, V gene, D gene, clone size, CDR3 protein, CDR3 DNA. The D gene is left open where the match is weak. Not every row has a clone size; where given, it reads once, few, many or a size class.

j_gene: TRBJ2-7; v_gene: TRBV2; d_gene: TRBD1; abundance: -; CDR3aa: CASSPMTGGPSYEQYF; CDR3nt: TGTGCCAGCAGTCCAATGACAGGGGGCCCCTCCTACGAGCAGTACTTC
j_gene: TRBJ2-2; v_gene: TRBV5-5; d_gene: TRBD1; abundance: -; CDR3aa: CASSIGQGAGELFF; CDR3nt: TGTGCCAGCAGCATCGGACAGGGGGCCGGGGAGCTGTTTTTT
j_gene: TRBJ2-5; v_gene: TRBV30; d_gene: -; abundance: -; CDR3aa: CAWSSGVGETQYF; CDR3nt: TGTGCCTGGAGTTCAGGGGTGGGGGAGACCCAGTACTTC
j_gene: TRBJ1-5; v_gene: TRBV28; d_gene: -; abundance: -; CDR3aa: CASNSDAWPYSNQPQHF; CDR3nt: TGTGCCAGCAATTCGGACGCCTGGCCCTATAGCAATCAGCCCCAGCATTTT
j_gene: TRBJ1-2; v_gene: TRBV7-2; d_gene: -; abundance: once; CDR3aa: CASSLFGGTTNYGYTF; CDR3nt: TGTGCCAGCAGCTTATTCGGAGGGACAACTAACTATGGCTACACCTTC
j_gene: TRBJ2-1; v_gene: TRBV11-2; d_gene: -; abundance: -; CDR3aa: CASSLGGLGTYNEQFF; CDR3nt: TGTGCCAGCAGCTTAGGGGGACTCGGAACCTACAATGAGCAGTTCTTC
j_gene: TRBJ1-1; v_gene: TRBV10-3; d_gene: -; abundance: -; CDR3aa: CAISDKPKGNTEAFF; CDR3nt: TGTGCCATCAGTGATAAACCGAAGGGGAACACTGAAGCTTTCTTT
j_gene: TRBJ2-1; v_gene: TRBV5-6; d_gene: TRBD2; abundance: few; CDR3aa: CASSLAGEGPYNEQFF; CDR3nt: TGTGCCAGCAGCTTGGCCGGGGAGGGCCCCTACAATGAGCAGTTCTTC
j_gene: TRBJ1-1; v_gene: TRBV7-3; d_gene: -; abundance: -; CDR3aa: CASSPAGVGTEAFF; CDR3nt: TGTGCCAGCAGTCCGGCAGGGGTAGGCACTGAAGCTTTCTTT
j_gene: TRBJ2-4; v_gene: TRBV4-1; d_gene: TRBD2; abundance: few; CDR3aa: CASSSLLAGVPLAKNIQYF; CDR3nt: TGCGCCAGCAGCAGCCTACTAGCGGGAGTTCCCCTAGCCAAAAACATTCAGTACTTC
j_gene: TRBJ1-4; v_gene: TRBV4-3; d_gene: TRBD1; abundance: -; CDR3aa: CASSQEEGTGNEKLFF; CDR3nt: TGCGCCAGCAGCCAAGAAGAAGGGACAGGGAATGAAAAACTGTTTTTT
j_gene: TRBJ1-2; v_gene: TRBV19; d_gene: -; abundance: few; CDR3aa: CASSIDHRAGYTF; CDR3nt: TGTGCCAGTAGTATAGATCACAGGGCCGGCTACACCTTC
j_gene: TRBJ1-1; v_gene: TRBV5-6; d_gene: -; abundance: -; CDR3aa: CASREQGGTEAFF; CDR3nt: TGTGCCAGCAGGGAGCAAGGGGGTACTGAAGCTTTCTTT
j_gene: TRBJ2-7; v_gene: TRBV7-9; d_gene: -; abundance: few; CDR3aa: CASTRPELTYEQYF; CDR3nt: TGTGCCAGCACTAGGCCGGAGTTAACCTACGAGCAGTACTTC
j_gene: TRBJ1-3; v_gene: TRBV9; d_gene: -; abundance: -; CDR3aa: CASSPEGRSGNTIYF; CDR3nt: TGTGCCAGCAGCCCGGAGGGGAGGTCTGGAAACACCATATATTTT
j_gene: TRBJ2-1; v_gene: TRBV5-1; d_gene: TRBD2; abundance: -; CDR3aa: CASSLWRGELNEQFF; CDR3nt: TGCGCCAGCAGCTTGTGGCGGGGGGAACTAAATGAGCAGTTCTTC
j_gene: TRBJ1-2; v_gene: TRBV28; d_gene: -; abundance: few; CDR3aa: CASSFSTNYGYTF; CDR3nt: TGTGCCAGCAGTTTTAGCACGAACTATGGCTACACCTTC
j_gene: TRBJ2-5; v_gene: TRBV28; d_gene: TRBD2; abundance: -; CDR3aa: CASSLPIVTSGFQETQYF; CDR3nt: TGTGCCAGCAGTTTACCAATAGTAACTAGCGGGTTCCAAGAGACCCAGTACTTC
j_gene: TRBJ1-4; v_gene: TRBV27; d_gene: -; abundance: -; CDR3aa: CASRAGATNEKLFF; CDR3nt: TGTGCCAGCAGGGCAGGGGCAACTAATGAAAAACTGTTTTTT
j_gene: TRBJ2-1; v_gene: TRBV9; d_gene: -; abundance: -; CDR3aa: CASSTIGSSYNEQFF; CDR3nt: TGTGCCAGCAGCACTATAGGGAGCTCCTACAATGAGCAGTTCTTC